This TCR beta chain was captured by sequencing in a study of CD8 T cells in Susac syndrome (dated by TCRdb to 2018 to 2020). A note on the overall study: Repertoire sequencing was used to test whether CD8+ T cell activation and differentiation in Susac syndrome was antigen driven.

Study-wide conclusions, independent of this receptor: The TCR sequencing and HLA analysis was acknowledged to have included a relatively small number of individuals.

In the case of this clonotype: Its antigen specificity is not known. Per-base qualities were not stored, and no clone one base away is much larger.

RNA was extracted with the RNeasy kit and roughly 0.5 to 1 ug was reverse transcribed using random hexamers. The immunoSEQ multiplex PCR assay, covering 54 Vbeta and 13 Jbeta segments, was used to amplify TCR beta CDR3 regions. PCR amplification bias was corrected using a synthetic template baseline for primer optimization and computational correction. Regarding the original processing steps: Reads were annotated to V, D and J genes per IMGT and analyzed with immunoSEQ Analyzer, keeping only productive sequences. Clonality was calculated as one minus the Shannon entropy normalized by log2 of the number of productive unique sequences. Public and private clones were assessed among the 100 most prevalent clones of each patient and control. Clones were defined as Susac-specific if absent from the healthy and MS cohorts, from 1052 published viral clones and from other ImmuneACCESS disease sequences. The public reads were run again by TCRdb, first through fastp at Q25 and then through MiXCR, and only productive beta chains were kept. Entries that share a CDR3 protein sequence are merged under the most common genes and DNA. TCRdb's processing, not the authors' own work, is the source of the V and J calls. This sample holds 180,000 or so distinct CDR3 sequences; just under 95% were observed only once. Over 0.12% of the sample is in the top ten clones.

The junction shows trimming of 2 bases on V and 0 bases on J, plus 11 bases between the germline ends. CDR3 length: 17 amino acids, cysteine to phenylalanine. Just the 51-base CDR3 DNA is kept, in frame starting at base 1. According to the germline V gene, CDR1 reads MNHEY and CDR2 reads SVGAGI. Peripheral blood CD8+ and CD4+ T cells from healthy donors, Susac syndrome patients and multiple sclerosis patients were profiled using high-throughput TCR beta sequencing. Healthy donors were included as age- and sex-matched controls. Bulk CD8+ and CD4+ T cells were purified magnetically by negative isolation, whereas CD8+ TEMRA cells were enriched by FACS. Blood was collected in EDTA tubes and processed within 24 hours, with PBMCs isolated through density gradient centrifugation. PBMCs intended for TCR sequencing were cryopreserved in liquid nitrogen and thawed later in a water bath at 37 degrees C. Purity of sorted or isolated CD4+, CD8+ and CD8+ TEMRA cells was at least 90%.

The V gene is TRBV6-5 and the J gene is TRBJ1-6, with TRBD1 perhaps the D gene, on 6 matching bases. Material: CD4+ T cells from PBMCs. The clonotype originates from a human donor in good health. The CDR3 is CASSYGGPSSYNSPLHF. The sequenced DNA is TGTGCCAGCAGTTACGGGGGGCCAAGCTCCTATAATTCACCCCTCCACTTT.